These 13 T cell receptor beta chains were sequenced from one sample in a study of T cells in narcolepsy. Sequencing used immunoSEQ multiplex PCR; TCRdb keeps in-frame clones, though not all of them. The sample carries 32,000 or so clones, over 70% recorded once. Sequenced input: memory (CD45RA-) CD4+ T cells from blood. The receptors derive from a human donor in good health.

Written as DNA, the CDR3 is TGTGCCACCAGCAGAGATCCGGGAAAACAAGAGACCCAGTACTTC. This sequence encodes CATSRDPGKQETQYF. The chain has TRBV15 and TRBJ2-5; TRBD2 is a possible D gene (5 bases). V was shortened by 0 bases and J by 2 bases, with 10 bases between the two germline ends. The CDR3 runs to 15 residues. The V gene's germline CDR1 is LNHNV and CDR2 YYDKDF (reference sequence).

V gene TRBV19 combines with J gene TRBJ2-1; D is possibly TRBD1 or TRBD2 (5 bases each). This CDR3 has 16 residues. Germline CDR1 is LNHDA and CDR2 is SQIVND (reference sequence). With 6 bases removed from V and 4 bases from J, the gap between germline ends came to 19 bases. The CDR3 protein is CASRPPRESLYNEQFF. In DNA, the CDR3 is TGTGCCAGTAGACCCCCCAGGGAGTCGTTGTACAATGAGCAGTTCTTC.

CDR3 residues: CASSDRDTQYF. The CDR3 DNA is TGTGCCAGCAGTGACAGGGATACGCAGTATTTT. The chain links TRBV25-1 to TRBJ2-3; D is ambiguous. The CDR3 has 11 amino acids. Between the trimmed V and J ends, which lost 3 bases and 6 bases, there was a span of 4 bases. Germline-derived CDR1 and CDR2 are MGHDK and SYGVNS.

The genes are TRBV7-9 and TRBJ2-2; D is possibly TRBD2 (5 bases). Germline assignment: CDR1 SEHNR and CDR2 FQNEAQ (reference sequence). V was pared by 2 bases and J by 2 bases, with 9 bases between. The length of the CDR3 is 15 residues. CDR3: CASSLIEGNTGELFF. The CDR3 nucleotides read TGTGCCAGCAGCTTAATCGAGGGAAACACCGGGGAGCTGTTTTTT.

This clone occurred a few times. The CDR3 DNA reads as TGCGCCAGCAGCCCGCCAACTAGCGGGAGCTTGGGCGAGCAGTACTTC. Its protein is CASSPPTSGSLGEQYF. This chain connects TRBV5-1 to TRBJ2-7; TRBD2 matches 11 bases. The CDR3 loop spans 16 amino acids. The germline CDR1 and CDR2 sequences are SGHRS and YFSETQ. V was clipped by 4 bases and J by 6 bases; unmatched bases: 12.

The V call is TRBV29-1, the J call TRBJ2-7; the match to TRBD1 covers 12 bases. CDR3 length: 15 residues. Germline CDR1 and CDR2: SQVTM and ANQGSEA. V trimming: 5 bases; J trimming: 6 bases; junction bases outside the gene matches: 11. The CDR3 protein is CSVRRGGQGAVEQYF. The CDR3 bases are TGCAGCGTTAGGCGTGGGGGACAGGGGGCGGTCGAGCAGTACTTC.

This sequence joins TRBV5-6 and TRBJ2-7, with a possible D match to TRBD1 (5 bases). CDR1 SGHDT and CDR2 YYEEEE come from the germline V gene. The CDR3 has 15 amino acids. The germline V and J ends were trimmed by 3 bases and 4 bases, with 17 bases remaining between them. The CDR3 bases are TGTGCCAGCAGCTCGGAGAAGGACACCTATTACGAGCAGTACTTC. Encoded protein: CASSSEKDTYYEQYF. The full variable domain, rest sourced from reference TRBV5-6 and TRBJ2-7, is DAGVTQSPTHLIKTRGQQVTLRCSPKSGHDTVSWYQQALGQGPQFIFQYYEEEERQRGNFPDRFSGHQFPNYSSELNVNALLLGDSALYLCASSSEKDTYYEQYFGPGTRLTVT.

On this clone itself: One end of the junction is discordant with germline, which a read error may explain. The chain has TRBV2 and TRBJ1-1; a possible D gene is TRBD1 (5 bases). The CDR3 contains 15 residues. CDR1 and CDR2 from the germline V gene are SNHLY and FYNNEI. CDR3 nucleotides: TGTGCCAGCAGTGACTCGGGCTCCTGGGGGTCTGAAGCTTCCTTT. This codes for CASSDSGSWGSEASF.

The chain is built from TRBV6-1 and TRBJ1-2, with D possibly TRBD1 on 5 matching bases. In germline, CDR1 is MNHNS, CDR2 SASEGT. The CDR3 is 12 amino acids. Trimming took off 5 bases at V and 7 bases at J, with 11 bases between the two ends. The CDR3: CASSPGPPGYTF. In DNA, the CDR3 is TGTGCCAGCAGTCCGGGACCGCCTGGCTACACCTTC.

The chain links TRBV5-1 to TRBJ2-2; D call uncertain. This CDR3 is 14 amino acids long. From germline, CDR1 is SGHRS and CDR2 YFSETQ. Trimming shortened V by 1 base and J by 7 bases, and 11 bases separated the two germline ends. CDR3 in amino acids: CASSLQGGGGELFF. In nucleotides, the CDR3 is TGCGCCAGCAGCTTGCAAGGTGGTGGCGGGGAGCTGTTTTTT. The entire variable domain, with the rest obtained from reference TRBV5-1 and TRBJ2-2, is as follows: KAGVTQTPRYLIKTRGQQVTLSCSPISGHRSVSWYQQTPGQGLQFLFEYFSETQRNKGNFPGRFSGRQFSNSRSEMNVSTLELGDSALYLCASSLQGGGGELFFGEGSRLTVL.

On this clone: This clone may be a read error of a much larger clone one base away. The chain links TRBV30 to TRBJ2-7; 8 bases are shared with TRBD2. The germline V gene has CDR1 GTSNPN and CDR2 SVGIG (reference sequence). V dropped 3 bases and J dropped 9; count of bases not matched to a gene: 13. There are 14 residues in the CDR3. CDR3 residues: CAWRSPAGVSGQYF. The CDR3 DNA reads TGTGCCTGGAGGTCCCCAGCGGGAGTCTCGGGGCAGTACTTC.

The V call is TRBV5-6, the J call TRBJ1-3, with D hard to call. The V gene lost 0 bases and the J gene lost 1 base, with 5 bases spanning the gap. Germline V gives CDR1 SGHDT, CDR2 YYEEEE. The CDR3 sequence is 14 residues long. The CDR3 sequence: CASSLVSSGNTIYF. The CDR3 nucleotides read TGTGCCAGCAGCTTGGTTTCATCTGGAAACACCATATATTTT.

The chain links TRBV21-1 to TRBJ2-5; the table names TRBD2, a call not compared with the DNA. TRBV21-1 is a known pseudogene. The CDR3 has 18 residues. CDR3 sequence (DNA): TGTGCCAGCAGCAAAGCTGGGACTAGCGGGAGTGAGGCAGAGACCCAGTACTTC. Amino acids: CASSKAGTSGSEAETQYF.